The source of this T cell receptor beta chain is a study of shared clonotypes between healthy human individuals. About the study: Three CD4 naive, three CD4 memory, two CD8 naive and one CD8 memory plate were used per donor. Study-wide results and caveats: Against clonotypes common to all four donors, non-shared ones had lower generation probabilities.

Regarding this clone: No antigen is known for it.

Original methodology: ImmunoSEQ sequences covered only the junction and lacked quality scores; filtering therefore differed. Assay: immunoSEQ multiplex PCR; the TCRdb copy retains only in-frame clones and omits some. V and J calls plus clone size are reproduced from that table; the DNA served to infer D and trimming. Of over 75,000 clones in the sample, 68% were seen once. CD45RO+ cells went into CD8 memory alongside CCR7-negative CD45RA+ TemRA cells. Source material: memory CD8+ T cells sorted from blood. Subset noted: CD45RO+ cells pooled with CCR7-negative TemRA cells. This TCR was sampled from a man aged 25 to 45 in good health.

As DNA, the CDR3 is TGTGCCAGCAGTGAACTAGCGGGAGGACCACAAGAGACCCAGTACTTC. Translated, it gives CASSELAGGPQETQYF. V usage is TRBV6-1 and J usage is TRBJ2-5; 11 bases are a match to TRBD2. CDR3 length: 16 residues. The V gene's germline CDR1 is MNHNS and CDR2 SASEGT. Trimming removed 2 bases from V and 2 bases from J; junction bases left unmatched: 4.